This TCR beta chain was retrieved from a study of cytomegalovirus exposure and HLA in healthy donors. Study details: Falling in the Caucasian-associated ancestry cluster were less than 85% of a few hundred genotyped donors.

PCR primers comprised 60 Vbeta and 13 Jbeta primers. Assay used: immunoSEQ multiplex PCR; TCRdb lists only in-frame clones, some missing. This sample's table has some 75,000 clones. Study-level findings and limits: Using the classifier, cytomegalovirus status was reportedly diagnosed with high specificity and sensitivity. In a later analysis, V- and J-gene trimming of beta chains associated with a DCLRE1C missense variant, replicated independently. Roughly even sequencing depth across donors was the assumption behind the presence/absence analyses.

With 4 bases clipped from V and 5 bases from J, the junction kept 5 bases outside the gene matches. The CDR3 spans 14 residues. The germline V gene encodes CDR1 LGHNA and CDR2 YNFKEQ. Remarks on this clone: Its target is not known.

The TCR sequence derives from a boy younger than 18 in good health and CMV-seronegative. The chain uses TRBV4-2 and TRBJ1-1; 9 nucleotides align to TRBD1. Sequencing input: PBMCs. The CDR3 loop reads CASSRTDRGTEAFF. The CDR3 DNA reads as TGTGCCAGCAGCCGAACGGACAGGGGTACTGAAGCTTTCTTT.